The clone carrying this T cell receptor (beta chain) was seen more than once but under ten times. Its antigen is unknown. For TCR beta, libraries came from quantitative 5'-RACE with molecular barcodes. TCRdb reanalysed the 5' RACE reads using MiXCR and keeps one entry per CDR3 protein. The sample includes about 330,000 distinct CDR3 sequences, around 7.6% of them seen just once. These data come from a study of CD8 T cells in ankylosing spondylitis. The study's findings and limits: Disease-linked clones were found to be CD8+ and relatively rare in peripheral blood. Matched synovial fluid from ankylosing spondylitis patients was reported to be enriched for disease-linked clones. In reactive arthritis synovial fluid and blood, some motif variants had been reported before. Within ankylosing spondylitis blood, a TCR beta motif made up of eight or nine highly homologous variants appeared to be characteristic.

Sequences were obtained from blood, either unsorted or a sorted T cell fraction (not recorded which). The receptor was derived from a male donor with ankylosing spondylitis.

DNA of the CDR3: TGCGCCAGCAGCTTGGAGTTGGTTGCCGGGGCCAACGTCCTGACTTTC. Residues: CASSLELVAGANVLTF. This chain connects TRBV5-1 to TRBJ2-6; no clear D gene. There are 16 residues in the CDR3. Germline CDR1 SGHRS, CDR2 YFSETQ. V was cut by 0 bases and J by 4 bases, with 11 bases left in between.